One sample yielded the 13 T cell receptor beta chains listed below, sequenced in a study of control samples from healthy donors and cancer patients. The table came from immunoSEQ multiplex PCR; TCRdb's copy has only in-frame clones and leaves some out. The repertoire holds 170,000 or so clones, with over 85% as singletons. The sample was blood. These receptors all stem from a man between 18 and 29 years old in good health.

The genes are TRBV5-1 and TRBJ2-5, with TRBD1 matching 7 bases. The CDR3 extends over 14 amino acids. Per the germline V gene, CDR1 is SGHRS and CDR2 is YFSETQ. The ends lost 0 bases at V and 2 bases at J; junction bases unmatched: 1. CDR3 nucleotides: TGCGCCAGCAGCTTGGCGACAGGGCAAGAGACCCAGTACTTC. This codes for CASSLATGQETQYF.

In this sample, this clone turned up once. The CDR3 nucleotides read TGTGCCAGCAGCTTATGGGGGAGCTCCTACGAGCAGTACTTC. This translates into CASSLWGSSYEQYF. This chain uses TRBV7-2 with TRBJ2-7; D may match TRBD1 or TRBD2 (5 bases each). The V and J ends lost 2 bases and 0 bases respectively, with 8 bases between them. Germline V gene lookup returns CDR1 SGHTA and CDR2 FQGNSA. The CDR3 runs to 14 residues.

The V call is TRBV20-1, the J call TRBJ2-7; D is ambiguous. The CDR3 loop spans 11 amino acids. V was cut by 3 bases and J by 7 bases, with 10 bases left in between. Germline values: CDR1 DFQATT, CDR2 SNEGSKA (reference sequence). CDR3 in DNA: TGCAGTGCTAGGACCGCCGGGGAGCAGTACTTC. This sequence encodes CSARTAGEQYF.

The rearrangement joins TRBV19 to TRBJ1-3; D gene uncertain. CDR1 is LNHDA and CDR2 is SQIVND in the germline V gene (reference sequence). The V and J ends lost 2 bases and 3 bases respectively, with 8 bases between them. The CDR3 has 14 amino acids. The CDR3, as DNA: TGTGCCAGTAGTATACTTAAAGATGGAAACACCATATATTTT. Encoded protein: CASSILKDGNTIYF.

The rearrangement uses TRBV6-1 and TRBJ1-2; TRBD1 aligns across 7 bases. Germline V gives CDR1 MNHNS, CDR2 SASEGT. The length of the CDR3 is 15 residues. Trimming removed 0 bases from V and 6 bases from J; junction bases left unmatched: 7. The CDR3 region has the DNA TGTGCCAGCAGTGAAGCGCCCGAGACAGGGAATGGCTACACCTTC. Protein: CASSEAPETGNGYTF.

This clone was counted a few times. The CDR3: CASGLYPGTGIGNQPQHF. In DNA form, the CDR3 reads TGTGCTAGTGGACTTTATCCCGGGACAGGGATCGGCAATCAGCCCCAGCATTTT. V and J are TRBV12-5 and TRBJ1-5, with 9 bases fitting TRBD1. The CDR3 is 18 amino acids. Germline CDR1 LGHNT, CDR2 FRNRAP. V was clipped by 6 bases and J by 2 bases; unmatched bases: 14.

This clone was observed a single time. The V gene is TRBV12-5, the J gene TRBJ2-5, with 11 nucleotides matching TRBD2. Germline CDR1 reads LGHNT; CDR2 reads FRNRAP. The CDR3 has 14 residues. The V segment lost 4 bases and the J segment 5 bases; nucleotides outside the gene matches: 3. CDR3 bases: TGTGCTAGTGGTTCGTCTAGCGGGGGGGAGACCCAGTACTTC. It encodes CASGSSSGGETQYF.

A word on this clone: An end of the junction does not agree with germline; a read error may underlie this. This rearrangement joins TRBV18 to TRBJ1-2, with 8 bases aligning to TRBD1. CDR3 length: 17 amino acids. CDR1 is KGHSH and CDR2 is LQKENI in the germline V gene. CDR3 DNA: TGTGCCAGCTCCCCACCGGGGACGACAGGGGAGCGATTTGGCTACACCTTC. Protein sequence: CASSPPGTTGERFGYTF. The full variable domain, in which reference TRBV18 and TRBJ1-2 provide the parts outside the CDR3, is NAGVMQNPRHLVRRRGQEARLRCSPMKGHSHVYWYRQLPEEGLKFMVYLQKENIIDESGMPKERFSAEFPKEGPSILRIQQVVRGDSAAYFCASSPPGTTGERFGYTFGSGTRLTVV.

The genes are TRBV21-1 and TRBJ2-3; TRBD2, the table's D call, was not compared with the DNA. TRBV21-1 has pseudogene status. The length of the CDR3 is 13 residues. As DNA, the CDR3 is TGTGCCAGCAGCAAAGGTTGGGGGGGGAGGCAGTATTTT. It is translated as CASSKGWGGRQYF.

The genes are TRBV29-1 and TRBJ2-7, with D tentatively TRBD2 (7 bases). CDR1 is SQVTM, CDR2 ANQGSEA, per germline. V lost 3 bases and J lost 8, with 20 bases in between. The CDR3 covers 14 residues. CDR3: CSVEPQGSGVQQYF. The CDR3 coding sequence is TGCAGCGTTGAGCCTCAGGGGAGCGGGGTCCAGCAGTACTTC.

The table lists this clone with a few counts. The chain carries TRBV18 and TRBJ2-6, with no clear D. The germline CDR1 and CDR2 sequences are KGHSH and LQKENI. This CDR3 has 15 residues. V lost 2 bases and J lost 0, with 5 bases in between. The DNA of the CDR3 is TGTGCCAGCTCACCAGGTTCCTCTGGGGCCAACGTCCTGACTTTC. As protein: CASSPGSSGANVLTF.

Comment on this clone: The sample has other DNA sequences that encode this CDR3 too. The rearrangement links TRBV28 to TRBJ2-7, with D maybe TRBD2 (5 bases). The germline CDR1 and CDR2 sequences are MDHEN and SYDVKM. The CDR3 totals 13 residues. Trimming removed 1 base at V and 3 bases at J, with 7 bases between. CDR3 region: CASSLSGNYEQYF. The CDR3 DNA is TGTGCCAGCAGTTTATCCGGGAACTACGAGCAGTACTTC.

The chain uses TRBV14 and TRBJ2-2; perhaps TRBD1 as D (6 bases). Trimming left V 6 bases short and J 0 bases short, with 8 bases between. The CDR3 is 14 amino acids. The germline gives CDR1 SGHDN, CDR2 FVKESK. For the CDR3, the DNA is TGTGCCAGCAGTGAGGGGGCGAACACCGGGGAGCTGTTTTTT. This translates into CASSEGANTGELFF.